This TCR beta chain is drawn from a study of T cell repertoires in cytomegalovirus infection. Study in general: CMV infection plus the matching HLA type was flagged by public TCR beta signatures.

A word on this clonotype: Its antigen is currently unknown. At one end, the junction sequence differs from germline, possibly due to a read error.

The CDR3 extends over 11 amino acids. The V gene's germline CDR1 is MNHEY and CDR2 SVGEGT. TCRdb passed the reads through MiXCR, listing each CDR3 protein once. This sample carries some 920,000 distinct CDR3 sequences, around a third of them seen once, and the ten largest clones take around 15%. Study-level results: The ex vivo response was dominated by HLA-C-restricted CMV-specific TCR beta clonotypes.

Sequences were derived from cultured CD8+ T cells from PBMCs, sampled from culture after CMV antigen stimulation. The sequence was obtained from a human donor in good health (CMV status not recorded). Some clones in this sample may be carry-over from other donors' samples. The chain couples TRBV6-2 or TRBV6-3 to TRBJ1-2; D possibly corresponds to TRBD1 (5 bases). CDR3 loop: CASSYARDFFF. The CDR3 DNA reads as TGTGCCAGCAGTTACGCAAGGGACTTTTTCTTC.